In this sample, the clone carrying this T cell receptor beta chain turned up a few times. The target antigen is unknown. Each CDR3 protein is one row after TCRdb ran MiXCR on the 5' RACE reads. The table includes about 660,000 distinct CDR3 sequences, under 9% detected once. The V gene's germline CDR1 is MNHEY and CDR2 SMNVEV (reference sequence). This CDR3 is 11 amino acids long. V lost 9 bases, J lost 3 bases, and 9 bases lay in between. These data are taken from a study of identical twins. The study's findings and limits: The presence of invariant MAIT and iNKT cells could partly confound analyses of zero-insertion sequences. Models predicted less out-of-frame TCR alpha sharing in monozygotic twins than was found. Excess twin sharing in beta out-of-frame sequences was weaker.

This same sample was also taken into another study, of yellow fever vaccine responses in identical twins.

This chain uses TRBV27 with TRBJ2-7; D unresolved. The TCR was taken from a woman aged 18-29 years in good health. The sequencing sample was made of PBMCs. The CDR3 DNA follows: TGTGCCAGGGGAAGCGACTACGAGCAGTACTTC. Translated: CARGSDYEQYF.